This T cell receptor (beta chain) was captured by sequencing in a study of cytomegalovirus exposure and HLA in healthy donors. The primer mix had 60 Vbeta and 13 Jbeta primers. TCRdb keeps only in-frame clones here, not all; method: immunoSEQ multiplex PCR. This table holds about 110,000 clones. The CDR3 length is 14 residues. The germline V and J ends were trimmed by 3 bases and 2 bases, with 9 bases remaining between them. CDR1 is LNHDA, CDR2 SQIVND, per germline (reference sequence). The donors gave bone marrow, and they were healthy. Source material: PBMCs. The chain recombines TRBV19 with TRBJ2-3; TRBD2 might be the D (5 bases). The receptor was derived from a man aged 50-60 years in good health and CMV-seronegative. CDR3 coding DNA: TGTGCCAGTAGTATTGTAGACTACACAGATACGCAGTATTTT. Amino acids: CASSIVDYTDTQYF.